This T cell receptor (beta chain) is from a study of shared clonotypes between healthy human individuals. Background on the study: Samples came from a couple of female and three male donors aged 18 to 49.

Study-level results: Since donors were few, the genetic and exposure-history diversity represented was limited. Generation probabilities were higher for clonotypes shared across all four sorted-subset donors than for unshared ones.

The CDR3 runs 17 residues. J lost 1 base, V lost 6 bases, and 9 bases had no gene match. Per germline, CDR1 MNHEY and CDR2 SMNVEV (reference sequence). Into CD45RA+ naive and CD45RA-negative memory subsets, the CD4+ cells were split. A remark on this clone: Antigen specificity is unknown.

TCRdb keeps only in-frame clones here, not all; method: immunoSEQ multiplex PCR. The sample has some 1,100,000 clones; 70% to 80% are singletons. The origin of this receptor is a man younger than 35 in good health. Some clones in this sample may be carry-over from other donors' samples. Sequencing was done on a sample of memory CD4+ T cells from PBMCs. The subset was: CD45RA-negative fraction. The V gene is TRBV27, the J gene TRBJ2-1, with 10 bases that match TRBD2. CDR3 DNA: TGTGCCAGCAGGGGAGGACGTAGCGGGAGGTCCTACAATGAGCAGTTCTTC. Encoded protein: CASRGGRSGRSYNEQFF.